This is a list of T cell receptor beta chains from one sample in a study of control samples from healthy donors and cancer patients. The protocol was immunoSEQ multiplex PCR, while the TCRdb copy is restricted to in-frame clones and leaves out a portion. Of around 150,000 clones listed, about 94% are singletons. The sample taken for sequencing was blood. Source of these receptors: a woman between 40 and 55 years old in good health. Each CDR3 is given with its conserved first and last residue. D genes are given only for firm matches.

TRBJ2-7 TRBD1 TRBV4-3 CASSQDRTGTEQYF TGCGCCAGCAGCCAAGATCGGACAGGGACCGAGCAGTACTTC
TRBJ1-5 TRBD1 TRBV6-2/TRBV6-3 CASSYSPGQNPNQPQHF TGTGCCAGCAGTTACTCCCCGGGACAGAACCCCAATCAGCCCCAGCATTTT
TRBJ1-2 TRBD1 TRBV9 CASSSRQGAHGYTF TGTGCCAGCAGCTCAAGACAGGGGGCCCATGGCTACACCTTC
TRBJ1-1 NA TRBV10-3 CAIRENTEAFF TGTGCCATCAGAGAGAACACTGAAGCTTTCTTT
TRBJ2-5 NA TRBV19 CASSITTAKQETQYF TGTGCCAGTAGTATAACAACGGCTAAGCAAGAGACCCAGTACTTC
TRBJ1-4 NA TRBV9 CASSVGGDGINEKLFF TGTGCCAGCAGCGTAGGTGGCGACGGAATTAATGAAAAACTGTTTTTT
TRBJ1-3 NA TRBV9 CASSERLTGNTIYF TGTGCCAGCAGCGAAAGGTTGACTGGAAACACCATATATTTT
TRBJ1-4 NA TRBV15 CATSRDRAGFQEKLFF TGTGCCACCAGCAGAGATAGGGCTGGATTCCAGGAAAAACTGTTTTTT
TRBJ1-1 NA TRBV6-5 CASSFETEAFF TGTGCCAGCAGTTTCGAGACTGAAGCTTTCTTT
TRBJ1-1 NA TRBV27 CASSFNGMNTEAFF TGTGCCAGCAGTTTCAACGGGATGAACACTGAAGCTTTCTTT
TRBJ1-4 NA TRBV4-3 CASSQEGSGAEKLFF TGCGCCAGCAGCCAAGAAGGGTCCGGGGCTGAAAAACTGTTTTTT
TRBJ1-1 NA TRBV6-5 CASSLTGDMNTDAFF TGTGCCAGCAGTCTTACAGGCGACATGAACACTGACGCTTTCTTT